A selection of T cell receptor beta chains follows, all from one sample in a study of control samples from healthy donors and cancer patients. Measured with immunoSEQ multiplex PCR; TCRdb has only the in-frame clones, and not every one. The sample consists of tens of thousands of clones, roughly 89% of them appearing once. The sequenced sample consisted of PBMCs. These receptors came from a man in his sixties with colorectal cancer. Each CDR3 is given with its conserved first and last residue. Fields, in order: D gene, J gene, clone size, V gene, CDR3 DNA, CDR3 protein. The D gene is left open where the match is weak. Where a row states a size, it is once, few, many or the class of an expanded clone; other rows omit it.

d_call: -; j_call: TRBJ2-7; clone_size: -; v_call: TRBV4-1; cdr3_nt: TGCGCCAGCAGCCAAACGGACGGGATCTCCTACGAGCAGTACTTC; cdr3_aa: CASSQTDGISYEQYF
d_call: -; j_call: TRBJ2-1; clone_size: -; v_call: TRBV7-3; cdr3_nt: TGTGCCAGCAGCTTATCAGTCCAGGGATGGGGCAATGAGCAGTTCTTC; cdr3_aa: CASSLSVQGWGNEQFF
d_call: -; j_call: TRBJ2-5; clone_size: once; v_call: TRBV19; cdr3_nt: TGTGCCAGTAAAAGGAACAGGGTGGAAGAGACCCAGTACTTC; cdr3_aa: CASKRNRVEETQYF
d_call: -; j_call: TRBJ2-7; clone_size: -; v_call: TRBV5-1; cdr3_nt: TGCGCCAGCAGCTTGGGAGCGGTGGGGATGAGGGCCTACGAGCAGTACTTC; cdr3_aa: CASSLGAVGMRAYEQYF
d_call: -; j_call: TRBJ1-3; clone_size: -; v_call: TRBV19; cdr3_nt: TGTGCCAGTAGCGCCTCCTCCCGTACAGGGCCCTCTGGAAACACCATATATTTT; cdr3_aa: CASSASSRTGPSGNTIYF
d_call: -; j_call: TRBJ2-2; clone_size: -; v_call: TRBV7-2; cdr3_nt: TGTGCCAGCAGCCCCTCTTTCGGGGTTGGCGGGGGCGGCACCGGGGAGCTGTTTTTT; cdr3_aa: CASSPSFGVGGGGTGELFF
d_call: -; j_call: TRBJ1-3; clone_size: -; v_call: TRBV7-9; cdr3_nt: TGTGCCAGCAGCTTATCTACCTCTGGAAACACCATATATTTT; cdr3_aa: CASSLSTSGNTIYF
d_call: -; j_call: TRBJ1-2; clone_size: -; v_call: TRBV7-6; cdr3_nt: TGTGCCAGCAGCTTAGCCCCCAGGGGAGGTGGCTACACCTTC; cdr3_aa: CASSLAPRGGGYTF
d_call: -; j_call: TRBJ2-7; clone_size: once; v_call: TRBV12-3/TRBV12-4; cdr3_nt: TGTGCCAGCAGGGGGCGCTCCTCCTACGAGCAGTACTTC; cdr3_aa: CASRGRSSYEQYF
d_call: TRBD2; j_call: TRBJ2-3; clone_size: -; v_call: TRBV4-2; cdr3_nt: TGTGCCAGCAGGCCCGAGGTAGCGGGGGGCACAGATACGCAGTATTTT; cdr3_aa: CASRPEVAGGTDTQYF
d_call: -; j_call: TRBJ1-1; clone_size: -; v_call: TRBV6-5; cdr3_nt: TGTGCCAGCAGAGCACCGAACACTGAAGCTTTCTTT; cdr3_aa: CASRAPNTEAFF
d_call: -; j_call: TRBJ2-7; clone_size: -; v_call: TRBV19; cdr3_nt: TGTGCCAGTAGTATAGGGGCAGGGGATACCTACGAGCAGTACTTC; cdr3_aa: CASSIGAGDTYEQYF
d_call: TRBD2; j_call: TRBJ2-5; clone_size: -; v_call: TRBV6-1; cdr3_nt: TGTGCCAGCAGTGAGGGACTAGCGGGCCGATGGGAGACCCAGTACTTC; cdr3_aa: CASSEGLAGRWETQYF
d_call: TRBD2; j_call: TRBJ2-2; clone_size: -; v_call: TRBV4-1; cdr3_nt: TGCGCCAGCAGCTCTAGAGTAGCGGGGGTTACCGGGGAGCTGTTTTTT; cdr3_aa: CASSSRVAGVTGELFF
d_call: TRBD2; j_call: TRBJ2-5; clone_size: once; v_call: TRBV28; cdr3_nt: TGTGCCAGCAGTTTATACAGCGGGGGGCTAGAGACCCAGTACTTC; cdr3_aa: CASSLYSGGLETQYF
d_call: -; j_call: TRBJ1-5; clone_size: -; v_call: TRBV27; cdr3_nt: TGTGCCAGCAGTTTACTAGGGGGTGGCAATCAGCCCCAGCATTTT; cdr3_aa: CASSLLGGGNQPQHF
d_call: -; j_call: TRBJ2-7; clone_size: few; v_call: TRBV5-4; cdr3_nt: TGTGCCAGCAGCTTCGGAGGGGGCAGGGAGCAGTACTTC; cdr3_aa: CASSFGGGREQYF
d_call: TRBD1; j_call: TRBJ2-2; clone_size: few; v_call: TRBV2; cdr3_nt: TGTGCCAGTACGACAGGGCCATACACGAACACCGGGGAGCTGTTTTTT; cdr3_aa: CASTTGPYTNTGELFF
d_call: -; j_call: TRBJ2-3; clone_size: -; v_call: TRBV19; cdr3_nt: TGTGTCCCAGATACGCAGTATTTT; cdr3_aa: CVPDTQYF
d_call: TRBD1; j_call: TRBJ2-2; clone_size: -; v_call: TRBV7-3; cdr3_nt: TGTGCCAGCAGCTTAAAGGGACAGGGTGCCGGGGAGCTGTTTTTT; cdr3_aa: CASSLKGQGAGELFF
d_call: -; j_call: TRBJ2-7; clone_size: -; v_call: TRBV4-1; cdr3_nt: TGCGCCAGCAGCCAAATCCCGGGATACTACGAGCAGTACTTC; cdr3_aa: CASSQIPGYYEQYF
d_call: -; j_call: TRBJ1-1; clone_size: -; v_call: TRBV5-4; cdr3_nt: TGTGCCAGCAGCTTGGGGCATATGAACACTGAAGCTTTCTTT; cdr3_aa: CASSLGHMNTEAFF
d_call: -; j_call: TRBJ2-7; clone_size: -; v_call: TRBV6-2/TRBV6-3; cdr3_nt: TGTGCCAGCAGTTTCGGCGGGACCGGAGGCCACGAGCAGTACTTC; cdr3_aa: CASSFGGTGGHEQYF
d_call: -; j_call: TRBJ2-5; clone_size: once; v_call: TRBV5-4; cdr3_nt: TGTGCCAGCACCCACGGGGGGCGGGGGAGTCAAGAGACCCAGTACTTC; cdr3_aa: CASTHGGRGSQETQYF
d_call: TRBD2; j_call: TRBJ2-3; clone_size: -; v_call: TRBV7-3; cdr3_nt: TGTGCCAGCAGCTTGGGCTTCGTACGGGGAGGGACAGATACGCAGTATTTT; cdr3_aa: CASSLGFVRGGTDTQYF
d_call: -; j_call: TRBJ2-1; clone_size: once; v_call: TRBV7-2; cdr3_nt: TGTGCCAGCAGCTCCCATAGGGGGGGAGAGCAGTTCTTC; cdr3_aa: CASSSHRGGEQFF
d_call: -; j_call: TRBJ1-3; clone_size: -; v_call: TRBV5-6; cdr3_nt: TGTGCCAGCAGCTTGGGAAGGTTCTGGGCTGGAAACACCATATATTTT; cdr3_aa: CASSLGRFWAGNTIYF
d_call: -; j_call: TRBJ1-2; clone_size: -; v_call: TRBV2; cdr3_nt: TGTGCCAGCAGCGCAGGTGGGATAATCTATGGCTACACCTTC; cdr3_aa: CASSAGGIIYGYTF
d_call: -; j_call: TRBJ2-1; clone_size: -; v_call: TRBV19; cdr3_nt: TGTGCCAGTTCCCCGGGGCTAGCGTCCTACAATGAGCAGTTCTTC; cdr3_aa: CASSPGLASYNEQFF
d_call: -; j_call: TRBJ2-3; clone_size: -; v_call: TRBV30; cdr3_nt: TGTGCCTGGAGTGTCGATACGCAGTATTTT; cdr3_aa: CAWSVDTQYF
d_call: -; j_call: TRBJ2-3; clone_size: once; v_call: TRBV7-8; cdr3_nt: TGTGCCAGCAGCTTACCAAGAGCTACAGATACGCAGTATTTT; cdr3_aa: CASSLPRATDTQYF
d_call: -; j_call: TRBJ2-1; clone_size: -; v_call: TRBV24-1; cdr3_nt: TGTGCCACCAGTGCCCTCTGGGGCAGTGGGGATGAGCAGTTCTTC; cdr3_aa: CATSALWGSGDEQFF
d_call: -; j_call: TRBJ1-3; clone_size: once; v_call: TRBV11-3; cdr3_nt: TGTGCCAGCAGCTTGGGAGGAAACACCATATATTTT; cdr3_aa: CASSLGGNTIYF
d_call: -; j_call: TRBJ2-3; clone_size: -; v_call: TRBV10-2; cdr3_nt: TGCGCCAGCAGTGATAATACACCCGCTTACACAGATACGCAGTATTTT; cdr3_aa: CASSDNTPAYTDTQYF
d_call: TRBD1; j_call: TRBJ1-2; clone_size: -; v_call: TRBV6-5; cdr3_nt: TGTGCCAGCAGTTACTTGGGACAGGAGGGTGGCTACACCTTC; cdr3_aa: CASSYLGQEGGYTF